The rows below give T cell receptor beta chains drawn from one sample of a study of blood T cell repertoires in COVID-19. Repertoires were generated with immunoSEQ multiplex PCR, while TCRdb's copy carries only in-frame clones and drops some. The data show a few hundred thousand clones, approximately 86% seen once. The material sequenced was PBMCs or T cells enriched from blood (not recorded which). Every receptor here comes from a woman younger than 35 who had recovered from COVID-19. Each CDR3 is given with its conserved first and last residue. The order of the fields is D gene, V gene, J gene, clone size, CDR3 DNA, CDR3 protein. The D gene is left open where the match is weak. Only part of the rows carry a size: once, few, many, or a class if the clone is expanded.

D: TRBD2; V: TRBV7-9; J: TRBJ2-7; size: .; DNA: TGTGCCAGCAGCCAAAACCGAAGGACTAGCGGGACTTACGAGCAGTACTTC; CDR3: CASSQNRRTSGTYEQYF
D: .; V: TRBV6-5; J: TRBJ1-4; size: .; DNA: TGTGCCAGCAGACGGACTAATGAAAAACTGTTTTTT; CDR3: CASRRTNEKLFF
D: TRBD1; V: TRBV7-9; J: TRBJ2-7; size: .; DNA: TGTGCCAGCAGCTTGGGGACAGGGGGCCTCGAGCAGTACTTC; CDR3: CASSLGTGGLEQYF
D: .; V: TRBV2; J: TRBJ1-1; size: .; DNA: TGTGCCAGCAGTGTGTGGGGGGGGAACACTGAAGCTTTCTTT; CDR3: CASSVWGGNTEAFF
D: .; V: TRBV2; J: TRBJ1-5; size: .; DNA: TGTGCCAGCAAAACAGGTGATCAGCCCCAGCATTTT; CDR3: CASKTGDQPQHF
D: TRBD1; V: TRBV29-1; J: TRBJ2-1; size: .; DNA: TGCAGCGTAGTACGACAGGGGCCCTACAATGAGCAGTTCTTC; CDR3: CSVVRQGPYNEQFF
D: .; V: TRBV6-4; J: TRBJ1-6; size: .; DNA: TGTGCCAGCAGGGCTAGCGCAGAAAATTCACCCCTCCACTTT; CDR3: CASRASAENSPLHF
D: .; V: TRBV6-5; J: TRBJ1-3; size: .; DNA: TGTGCCAGCAAACAGGATTTCTCTGGAAACACCATATATTTT; CDR3: CASKQDFSGNTIYF
D: TRBD2; V: TRBV18; J: TRBJ2-7; size: few; DNA: TGTGCCAGCTCACCACCGAGCGGGGGAGAAACCTACGAGCAGTACTTC; CDR3: CASSPPSGGETYEQYF
D: .; V: TRBV14; J: TRBJ2-3; size: .; DNA: TGTGCCAGCAGCACTCACAGGGCGGCAGATACGCAGTATTTT; CDR3: CASSTHRAADTQYF
D: .; V: TRBV11-2; J: TRBJ1-6; size: .; DNA: TGTGCCAGCAGCTTAGCGGATTCACCCCTCCACTTT; CDR3: CASSLADSPLHF
D: .; V: TRBV5-1; J: TRBJ1-1; size: .; DNA: TGCGCCAGCAGCGAGACAGGAGACGCTTTCTTT; CDR3: CASSETGDAFF
D: TRBD1; V: TRBV4-2; J: TRBJ2-7; size: once; DNA: TGTGCCAGCAGCCCTGACGCACGGACAGGGGGCGTCGAGCAGTACTTC; CDR3: CASSPDARTGGVEQYF
D: TRBD1; V: TRBV10-3; J: TRBJ1-6; size: .; DNA: TGTGCCATCAGTGAAGGGACAGGCGATAATTCACCCCTCCACTTT; CDR3: CAISEGTGDNSPLHF
D: TRBD2; V: TRBV2; J: TRBJ2-2; size: .; DNA: TGTGCCAGCAGTGAAACGGGGGGATACACCGGGGAGCTGTTTTTT; CDR3: CASSETGGYTGELFF
D: .; V: TRBV7-2; J: TRBJ1-1; size: .; DNA: TGTGCCAGCAGCTTAGGAGGAGCGAACACTGAAGCTTTCTTT; CDR3: CASSLGGANTEAFF
D: .; V: TRBV7-2; J: TRBJ1-1; size: .; DNA: TGTGCCAGCAGCTTACAAGCTATGAACACTGAAGCTTTCTTT; CDR3: CASSLQAMNTEAFF
D: .; V: TRBV7-9; J: TRBJ1-4; size: once; DNA: TGTGCCAGCAGCTTCGGGATTGCAACTAATGAAAAACTGTTTTTT; CDR3: CASSFGIATNEKLFF
D: .; V: TRBV5-4; J: TRBJ2-7; size: .; DNA: TGTGCCAGCAGCTTCGGACAGCTACCCTACGAGCAGTACTTC; CDR3: CASSFGQLPYEQYF
D: TRBD1; V: TRBV12-3/TRBV12-4; J: TRBJ1-2; size: few; DNA: TGTGCCAGCAGTTTCAGGGGGTCGGCTGGCTACACCTTC; CDR3: CASSFRGSAGYTF
D: .; V: TRBV6-5; J: TRBJ1-3; size: .; DNA: TGTGCCAGCAGTCCCGACAGGTCTGGAAACACCATATATTTT; CDR3: CASSPDRSGNTIYF
D: TRBD2; V: TRBV7-8; J: TRBJ2-3; size: .; DNA: TGTGCCAGCAGCGGGACAAGACTAGCGGGATACACAGATACGCAGTATTTT; CDR3: CASSGTRLAGYTDTQYF
D: .; V: TRBV19; J: TRBJ1-5; size: .; DNA: TGTGCCAGTAGTATAGGTGGGGGGGCCGGTCAGCCCCAGCATTTT; CDR3: CASSIGGGAGQPQHF
D: .; V: TRBV7-3; J: TRBJ2-2; size: .; DNA: TGTGCCAGCAGCCCAGACAGATACACCGGGGAGCTGTTTTTT; CDR3: CASSPDRYTGELFF
D: .; V: TRBV10-3; J: TRBJ1-1; size: .; DNA: TGTGCCATCAGTGAGTCGGAGGAGGAAGAAGCTTTCTTT; CDR3: CAISESEEEEAFF
D: .; V: TRBV7-2; J: TRBJ1-1; size: once; DNA: TGTGCCAGCAGCTTAGATAGGTGGACGGGGGCTTTCTTT; CDR3: CASSLDRWTGAFF
D: .; V: TRBV29-1; J: TRBJ1-3; size: .; DNA: TGCAGCGTTGAACCCCGCCGGGGGGACACCATATATTTT; CDR3: CSVEPRRGDTIYF
D: .; V: TRBV9; J: TRBJ1-1; size: .; DNA: TGTGCCAGCAGCGTTGGGACATCTTTGAACACTGAAGCTTTCTTT; CDR3: CASSVGTSLNTEAFF
D: TRBD2; V: TRBV18; J: TRBJ2-1; size: .; DNA: TGTGCCAGCTCACCACGAACCTGGACTAGCGGGAGGAATGAGCAGTTCTTC; CDR3: CASSPRTWTSGRNEQFF
D: TRBD1; V: TRBV11-3; J: TRBJ2-7; size: .; DNA: TGTGCCAGCAGCTTAGAGGGGGCGCCGACAGGGTCCTACGAGCAGTACTTC; CDR3: CASSLEGAPTGSYEQYF
D: .; V: TRBV6-2/TRBV6-3; J: TRBJ1-2; size: .; DNA: TGTGCCAGCAGCCGGGACACTTATGGCTACACCTTC; CDR3: CASSRDTYGYTF
D: TRBD1; V: TRBV5-1; J: TRBJ1-2; size: .; DNA: TGCGCCAGCAGCTTACCGGGACAGGGCGGAGGCTATGGCTACACCTTC; CDR3: CASSLPGQGGGYGYTF
D: .; V: TRBV4-2; J: TRBJ1-1; size: .; DNA: TGTGCCAGCAGCCCAGGCCGATACACTGAAGCTTTCTTT; CDR3: CASSPGRYTEAFF
D: TRBD2; V: TRBV19; J: TRBJ2-1; size: .; DNA: TGTGCCAGTAGGAGGGCGGGAGTGGATGAGCAGTTCTTC; CDR3: CASRRAGVDEQFF
D: TRBD1; V: TRBV28; J: TRBJ2-1; size: .; DNA: TGTGCCAGCACCCCGACAGGGAGCGAACACAATGAGCAGTTCTTC; CDR3: CASTPTGSEHNEQFF
D: .; V: TRBV9; J: TRBJ1-6; size: .; DNA: TGTGCCAGCAGCCTCAGACAGAGTAATTCACCCCTCCACTTT; CDR3: CASSLRQSNSPLHF
D: .; V: TRBV7-2; J: TRBJ1-6; size: .; DNA: TGTGCCAGCAGCTTAGGCAGGGCCTTCGGATCACCCCTCCACTTT; CDR3: CASSLGRAFGSPLHF
D: TRBD1; V: TRBV9; J: TRBJ2-6; size: .; DNA: TGTGCCAGCAGCGGACGGGACAGGGAGCCCTCTGGGGCCAACGTCCTGACTTTC; CDR3: CASSGRDREPSGANVLTF
D: .; V: TRBV28; J: TRBJ1-2; size: .; DNA: TGTGCCAGCAGACCCGATTTTAACAGCTACACCTTC; CDR3: CASRPDFNSYTF
D: .; V: TRBV21-1; J: TRBJ1-6; size: .; DNA: TGTGCCAGCAGCCGAGACCTACGGCCGGGACAGGGGTTGAATTCACCCCTCCACTTT; CDR3: CASSRDLRPGQGLNSPLHF
D: .; V: TRBV19; J: TRBJ1-2; size: once; DNA: TGTGCCAGTCGAATGCCGGGGGGGAACTATGGCTACACCTTC; CDR3: CASRMPGGNYGYTF
D: .; V: TRBV12-3/TRBV12-4; J: TRBJ1-1; size: once; DNA: TGTGCCAGCAGTTTAATCAGGAACACTGAAGCTTTCTTT; CDR3: CASSLIRNTEAFF
D: TRBD1; V: TRBV9; J: TRBJ2-3; size: .; DNA: TGTGCCAGCAGCGTAGTTGGGCAGGGGGCTGGTGGCACAGATACGCAGTATTTT; CDR3: CASSVVGQGAGGTDTQYF
D: .; V: TRBV28; J: TRBJ2-1; size: once; DNA: TGTGCCAGCAGTGTTGGCGGGACCCTTGTTGAGCAGTTCTTC; CDR3: CASSVGGTLVEQFF
D: TRBD1; V: TRBV7-9; J: TRBJ1-2; size: once; DNA: TGTGCCAGCAACGAATTGACAGGGGCCCTCTATGGCTACACCTTC; CDR3: CASNELTGALYGYTF
D: TRBD1; V: TRBV11-2; J: TRBJ2-3; size: .; DNA: TGTGCCAGCAGCTCCTTCAGGGGGCGTACAGATACGCAGTATTTT; CDR3: CASSSFRGRTDTQYF
D: TRBD1; V: TRBV28; J: TRBJ1-2; size: .; DNA: TGTGCCAGCAGTTTGTACGATCCGGGACAGGGGGTACATGGCTACACCTTC; CDR3: CASSLYDPGQGVHGYTF
D: .; V: TRBV7-7; J: TRBJ2-7; size: .; DNA: TGTGCCAGCAGCCGTACCCGTAGCGACGAGCAGTACTTC; CDR3: CASSRTRSDEQYF
D: TRBD2; V: TRBV19; J: TRBJ2-1; size: .; DNA: TGTGCCAGTAGTATTTTTCTGGGAGGTATATTCGGGGGGGCCCCAGAGCAGTTCTTC; CDR3: CASSIFLGGIFGGAPEQFF
D: .; V: TRBV5-1; J: TRBJ1-1; size: .; DNA: TGCGCCAGCAGCCTACCGACAGGGAACACTGAAGCTTTCTTT; CDR3: CASSLPTGNTEAFF
D: .; V: TRBV10-3; J: TRBJ1-1; size: .; DNA: TGTGCCATCAGTGAGGGGGGGGCCCAGGACACTGAAGCTTTCTTT; CDR3: CAISEGGAQDTEAFF
D: .; V: TRBV19; J: TRBJ1-2; size: .; DNA: TGTGCCAGTAGTATGGGGGGGATGAACTATGGCTACACCTTC; CDR3: CASSMGGMNYGYTF
D: TRBD1; V: TRBV24-1; J: TRBJ1-2; size: .; DNA: TGTGCCACCAGTGAGGGACAGCGGAACTATGGCTACACCTTC; CDR3: CATSEGQRNYGYTF
D: .; V: TRBV29-1; J: TRBJ2-5; size: .; DNA: TGCAGCGTTGATTTCGCGGCAGAGACCCAGTACTTC; CDR3: CSVDFAAETQYF
D: .; V: TRBV7-9; J: TRBJ1-2; size: .; DNA: TGTGCCAGCAGCTTAGTCGGAGAGAACTATGGCTACACCTTC; CDR3: CASSLVGENYGYTF
D: .; V: TRBV5-4; J: TRBJ2-3; size: .; DNA: TGTGCCAGCAGCTTGGCCGGGATCCTTAGCACAGATACGCAGTATTTT; CDR3: CASSLAGILSTDTQYF